This T cell receptor (beta chain) was sequenced in a study of CD8 T cells in ankylosing spondylitis. Study-level points and caveats: What seemed typical of ankylosing spondylitis blood was a TCR beta motif built from several highly homologous variants. Earlier studies detected some motif variants in reactive arthritis synovial fluid and blood. Significant enrichment of disease-linked clones was reportedly seen in matched ankylosing spondylitis synovial fluid.

TCRdb recomputed calls from the 5' RACE reads with MiXCR, one row per CDR3 protein. The repertoire includes 240,000 or so distinct CDR3 sequences, about 10% of them detected once, and less than 7% sits in the top ten. The CDR3 consists of 15 residues. Trimming shortened V by 0 bases and J by 2 bases, and 5 bases separated the two germline ends. Germline values: CDR1 MGHRA, CDR2 YSYEKL. This clonotype was counted many times. Its antigen is not identified. The chain recombines TRBV4-1 with TRBJ1-6; no clear D gene. The clonotype originates from a male donor with ankylosing spondylitis or in good health (not recorded which). The specimen sequenced was blood, either unsorted or a sorted T cell fraction (not recorded which). DNA for the CDR3: TGCGCCAGCAGCCAAGACTGGACCTATAATTCACCCCTCCACTTT. Translating it yields CASSQDWTYNSPLHF.